A single sample is the source of the 30 T cell receptor beta chains below, sequenced in a study of blood T cell repertoires in COVID-19. Profiled with immunoSEQ multiplex PCR; TCRdb holds only in-frame clones, not every one. The data contain 95,000 to 150,000 clones, approximately 80% of them singletons. Sequenced material: peripheral blood. Receptors originate from a human donor in a cohort sampled during active COVID-19.

The gene calls are TRBV5-6 and TRBJ2-3, with 9 bases aligning to TRBD2. With 0 bases clipped from V and 5 bases from J, the junction kept 7 bases outside the gene matches. The CDR3 is 16 residues long. Germline values: CDR1 SGHDT, CDR2 YYEEEE. The CDR3 sequence: CASSLEFGLAKDTQYF. As DNA, the CDR3 is TGTGCCAGCAGCTTGGAATTTGGACTAGCGAAAGATACGCAGTATTTT.

V gene TRBV11-2 combines with J gene TRBJ2-3; 10 positions agree with TRBD2. Germline loops: CDR1 SGHAT, CDR2 FQNNGV. CDR3 length: 15 residues. Germline trimming cut 2 bases from V and 6 bases from J; bases unmatched to any gene: 5. The CDR3 reads CASSLRASGGDTQYF. The CDR3 DNA sequence: TGTGCCAGCAGCTTACGGGCTAGCGGGGGTGATACGCAGTATTTT.

The rearrangement links TRBV3-1 (or the pseudogene TRBV3-2) to TRBJ1-2; 8 positions match TRBD1. The V and J ends lost 1 base and 8 bases, in that order; junction bases with no gene match: 9. The length of the CDR3 is 15 residues. In germline, CDR1 is LGHDT, CDR2 YNNKEL (reference sequence). This CDR3 is CASSQVSQGARGYTF. In DNA, the CDR3 is TGTGCCAGCAGCCAAGTTAGCCAGGGGGCGCGAGGCTACACCTTC.

This clone has only a few counts. The V and J genes are TRBV10-2 and TRBJ2-1, with D perhaps TRBD1 (5 bases). Germline CDR1 WSHSY, CDR2 SAAADI. Trimming took 3 bases from V and 1 from J, leaving 7 bases between them. The CDR3 runs 14 residues. CDR3 in DNA: TGCGCCAGCAGTGACAGACAGTCCTACAATGAGCAGTTCTTC. Translation gives CASSDRQSYNEQFF.

The V call is TRBV5-1, the J call TRBJ2-7, with 7 bases identical to TRBD1. The CDR3 spans 14 residues. CDR1 and CDR2 (germline): SGHRS, YFSETQ. With V trimmed by 4 bases and J by 6 bases, 10 bases remained unmatched. The CDR3 DNA reads as TGCGCCAGCAGCCCGGTGACAGGGTTCTCCGAGCAGTACTTC. This gives the protein CASSPVTGFSEQYF.

The chain couples TRBV10-3 to TRBJ2-7, with 10 nucleotides matching TRBD2. Germline V gene lookup returns CDR1 ENHRY and CDR2 SYGVKD. Trimming removed 7 bases from V and 4 bases from J; junction bases left unmatched: 4. This CDR3 has 13 residues. The CDR3 sequence is CAITSGGVYEQYF. Here the CDR3 DNA reads TGTGCCATCACCAGCGGGGGGGTTTACGAGCAGTACTTC.

This clone was observed once. The chain joins TRBV27 to TRBJ2-1; 16 bases are a match to TRBD2. The CDR3 covers 17 residues. Germline CDR1 reads MNHEY; CDR2 reads SMNVEV (reference sequence). V gave up 4 bases and J gave up 1 base; unmatched junction bases: 1. The CDR3 is CASSSGLAGGSYNEQFF. CDR3 nucleotide sequence: TGTGCCAGCAGTTCGGGACTAGCGGGGGGGTCCTACAATGAGCAGTTCTTC.

This clone has only a few counts. The CDR3 region has the DNA TGTGCCAGCAGCCGACAGGGAAGCACTGAAGCTTTCTTT. It yields the protein CASSRQGSTEAFF. J is TRBJ1-1 and V is TRBV3-1 (or the pseudogene TRBV3-2); TRBD1 aligns across 7 bases. The V gene end was trimmed by 4 bases and the J gene end by 4 bases; junction bases not matched to a gene: 3. The CDR3 has 13 residues. Germline CDR1 LGHDT, CDR2 YNNKEL (reference sequence).

CDR3 sequence: CATSDLGQGVNTQYF. CDR3 in DNA: TGTGCCACCAGTGATTTAGGGCAGGGCGTCAATACGCAGTATTTT. This chain uses TRBV24-1 with TRBJ2-3; perhaps TRBD1 as D (5 bases). V lost 1 base and J 7 bases, leaving 14 bases between the germline ends. This CDR3 is built from 15 residues. Germline assignment: CDR1 KGHDR and CDR2 SFDVKD.

The rearrangement links TRBV5-3 to TRBJ1-2; unclear D gene. TRBV5-3 has ORF status, its function being uncertain. CDR3 length equals 12 residues. V was trimmed by 5 bases and J by 4 bases, leaving 9 bases between them. Here the CDR3 DNA reads TGTGCCAGAAGTTCCCCCTTCTATGGCTACACCTTC. Its translation: CARSSPFYGYTF.

The J gene is TRBJ2-7, the V gene TRBV7-9; 7 bases align to TRBD2. Per the germline V gene, CDR1 is SEHNR and CDR2 is FQNEAQ (reference sequence). The CDR3 consists of 15 residues. The V gene end was trimmed by 0 bases and the J gene end by 0 bases; junction bases not matched to a gene: 2. CDR3 DNA: TGTGCCAGCAGCTTAGCGGGGGACTACTCCTACGAGCAGTACTTC. Its protein product is CASSLAGDYSYEQYF. Complete variable domain (other parts from reference TRBV7-9 and TRBJ2-7): DTGVSQNPRHKITKRGQNVTFRCDPISEHNRLYWYRQTLGQGPEFLTYFQNEAQLEKSRLLSDRFSAERPKGSFSTLEIQRTEQGDSAMYLCASSLAGDYSYEQYFGPGTRLTVT.

V is TRBV28 and J is TRBJ2-1; 9 bases are a match to TRBD2. The CDR3 has 16 amino acids. J lost 0 bases, V lost 4 bases, and 4 bases had no gene match. Per germline, CDR1 MDHEN and CDR2 SYDVKM. CDR3 sequence: CASSWTSESSYNEQFF. The CDR3 nucleotides are TGTGCCAGCAGTTGGACTAGCGAGAGCTCCTACAATGAGCAGTTCTTC.

The chain couples TRBV6-5 to TRBJ2-3; D may be TRBD2 (7 bases). The CDR3 is 14 residues long. Trimming took off 7 bases at V and 3 bases at J, with 14 bases between the two ends. Germline CDR1 reads MNHEY; CDR2 reads SVGAGI. CDR3 sequence: CASTPGGRTDTQYF. The CDR3 DNA reads as TGTGCCAGCACCCCCGGGGGGCGGACAGATACGCAGTATTTT.

The gene calls are TRBV2 and TRBJ1-2, with no clear D. Germline V gives CDR1 SNHLY, CDR2 FYNNEI. The CDR3 extends over 12 amino acids. Trimming took off 6 bases at V and 2 bases at J, with 7 bases between the two ends. Written as DNA, the CDR3 is TGTGCCAGCAGCCAGGAAAACTATGGCTACACCTTC. As protein: CASSQENYGYTF.

CDR3 amino acids: CASTLGGSYNEQFF. CDR3 sequence (DNA): TGTGCCAGCACCCTGGGGGGGTCCTACAATGAGCAGTTCTTC. The chain joins TRBV27 to TRBJ2-1, with 7 bases fitting TRBD2. The ends lost 7 bases at V and 1 base at J; junction bases unmatched: 4. This CDR3 contains 14 residues. From germline, CDR1 is MNHEY and CDR2 SMNVEV (reference sequence).

This chain joins TRBV28 and TRBJ1-5; 8 bases map to TRBD1. Germline CDR1 and CDR2: MDHEN and SYDVKM. The V and J ends lost 2 bases and 0 bases, in that order; junction bases with no gene match: 12. This CDR3 spans 19 amino acids. The CDR3 nucleotides read TGTGCCAGCAGTTTACGTCCGGGACAGGTGTTTTATAGCAATCAGCCCCAGCATTTT. Translated: CASSLRPGQVFYSNQPQHF.

A single count supports this clone. The chain employs TRBV5-1 and TRBJ2-1, with 10 nucleotides matching TRBD2. With 1 base clipped from V and 5 bases from J, the junction kept 6 bases outside the gene matches. Germline CDR1 is SGHRS and CDR2 is YFSETQ. The CDR3 runs 16 residues. CDR3 sequence (DNA): TGCGCCAGCAGCTTGAGTAGGCTAGCGGGGGACAATGAGCAGTTCTTC. This gives the protein CASSLSRLAGDNEQFF.

The chain has TRBV5-8 and TRBJ2-7; D ambiguous. V dropped 7 bases and J dropped 5 bases, with 4 bases sitting between them. In germline, CDR1 is SGHTS, CDR2 YDEGEE. This CDR3 comprises 9 residues. The CDR3 DNA sequence: TGTGCCAGCGGGCACGAGCAGTACTTC. Residues: CASGHEQYF.

The J gene is TRBJ1-5, the V gene TRBV15; 10 bases fit TRBD1. CDR3 length: 16 amino acids. Trimming cost V 6 bases and J 1 base; bases outside gene matches: 6. Germline values: CDR1 LNHNV, CDR2 YYDKDF (reference sequence). The CDR3 bases are TGTGCCACCAGAAAGACAGGGGGCTGGAGCAATCAGCCCCAGCATTTT. This gives the protein CATRKTGGWSNQPQHF. Drawing the rest from reference TRBV15 and TRBJ1-5, the complete variable domain is DAMVIQNPRYQVTQFGKPVTLSCSQTLNHNVMYWYQQKSSQAPKLLFHYYDKDFNNEADTPDNFQSRRPNTSFCFLDIRSPGLGDTAMYLCATRKTGGWSNQPQHFGDGTRLSIL.

In its sample, this clone was seen once. The chain joins TRBV7-8 to TRBJ2-5, with TRBD2 matching 9 bases. Unmatched junction bases numbered 7, after V lost 1 base and J lost 1 base. Germline V gene sequence: CDR1 SGHVS, CDR2 FQNEAQ. CDR3 length: 17 amino acids. CDR3 DNA: TGTGCCAGCAGCTTAGGGGGGCTAGCGGGGCCCCAAGAGACCCAGTACTTC. Protein sequence: CASSLGGLAGPQETQYF.

The chain is built from TRBV4-1 and TRBJ2-2; 8 bases are a match to TRBD2. The CDR3 has 16 amino acids. Germline-derived CDR1 and CDR2 are MGHRA and YSYEKL. Unmatched junction bases numbered 9, after V lost 1 base and J lost 8 bases. The CDR3 is CASSQVSRGAVGELFF. The DNA for the CDR3 is TGCGCCAGCAGCCAAGTGTCGCGGGGGGCGGTAGGGGAGCTGTTTTTT.

The V and J genes are TRBV9 and TRBJ2-2, with 8 bases lining up with TRBD2. CDR3 size: 15 residues. The trim removed 0 bases at V and 4 bases at J, leaving 2 bases unmatched. The germline CDR1 and CDR2 sequences are SGDLS and YYNGEE. The CDR3 spells CASSVAGGGTGELFF. For the CDR3, the DNA is TGTGCCAGCAGCGTAGCGGGGGGGGGCACCGGGGAGCTGTTTTTT. Supplemented by reference TRBV9 and TRBJ2-2, the full variable domain reads DSGVTQTPKHLITATGQRVTLRCSPRSGDLSVYWYQQSLDQGLQFLIQYYNGEERAKGNILERFSAQQFPDLHSELNLSSLELGDSALYFCASSVAGGGTGELFFGEGSRLTVL.

This chain joins TRBV4-1 and TRBJ1-4, with 7 bases lining up with TRBD1. This CDR3 has 15 amino acids. Germline trimming cut 1 base from V and 10 bases from J; bases unmatched to any gene: 9. Looked up from germline, CDR1 is MGHRA and CDR2 is YSYEKL. CDR3 residues: CASSQGDRDFPKLFF. CDR3 DNA sequence: TGCGCCAGCAGCCAAGGTGACAGGGATTTTCCAAAACTGTTTTTT.

The CDR3 reads CASSSGQGSYEQYF. The CDR3, as DNA: TGTGCCAGCAGTTCGGGACAGGGCTCCTACGAGCAGTACTTC. This rearrangement joins TRBV6-5 to TRBJ2-7; 9 bases map to TRBD1. Unmatched junction bases numbered 1, after V lost 4 bases and J lost 0 bases. CDR1 and CDR2 (germline): MNHEY, SVGAGI. The CDR3 consists of 14 residues.

The chain joins TRBV11-2 to TRBJ2-1; 11 nucleotides line up with TRBD2. V dropped 3 bases and J dropped 5; count of bases not matched to a gene: 12. Per the germline V gene, CDR1 is SGHAT and CDR2 is FQNNGV. This CDR3 region has 18 residues. CDR3 amino acids: CASSLLLSTSGVDNEQFF. The CDR3 nucleotides are TGTGCCAGCAGCTTGCTTTTGTCGACTAGCGGGGTAGACAATGAGCAGTTCTTC. Combining the CDR3 with reference TRBV11-2 and TRBJ2-1 gives the whole variable domain EAGVAQSPRYKIIEKRQSVAFWCNPISGHATLYWYQQILGQGPKLLIQFQNNGVVDDSQLPKDRFSAERLKGVDSTLKIQPAKLEDSAVYLCASSLLLSTSGVDNEQFFGPGTRLTVL.

The V call is TRBV15, the J call TRBJ2-5; 9 nucleotides line up with TRBD1. V lost 2 bases to trimming and J lost 5 bases; unmatched junction nucleotides: 9. The V gene's germline CDR1 is LNHNV and CDR2 YYDKDF (reference sequence). There are 16 residues in the CDR3. The CDR3 loop is CATSRSIQGAGETQYF. CDR3 bases: TGTGCCACCAGCAGATCTATACAGGGGGCTGGGGAGACCCAGTACTTC.

This clone has more than one count but fewer than ten. The gene calls are TRBV6-5 and TRBJ2-3; 13 nucleotides agree with TRBD2. CDR3 length equals 15 residues. J was trimmed by 4 bases and V by 5 bases; bases with no gene match: 3. Germline CDR1 is MNHEY and CDR2 is SVGAGI. CDR3 protein: CASSQLAGGADTQYF. For the CDR3, the DNA is TGTGCCAGCAGTCAACTAGCGGGGGGGGCAGATACGCAGTATTTT.

The table lists this clone with a few counts. The chain recombines TRBV5-1 with TRBJ2-7, with D possibly TRBD1 on 6 matching bases. V lost 3 bases and J lost 4, with 11 bases in between. Germline CDR1 is SGHRS and CDR2 is YFSETQ. The CDR3 has 13 amino acids. The CDR3 DNA follows: TGCGCCAGCAGCTCCACAACAGGGTACGAGCAGTACTTC. This translates into CASSSTTGYEQYF.

This clone was observed a few times. Other DNA sequences in the sample encode the same CDR3. The V and J genes are TRBV9 and TRBJ2-3; 7 nucleotides agree with TRBD2. The CDR3 extends over 15 amino acids. Trimming took 2 bases from V and 2 from J; bases not matched to a gene: 5. CDR1 and CDR2 from the germline V gene are SGDLS and YYNGEE. The CDR3 DNA is TGTGCCAGCAGCGTCGTGGGGGGGAACACAGATACGCAGTATTTT. Its translation is CASSVVGGNTDTQYF.

The chain carries TRBV6-1 and TRBJ1-2, with 8 bases lining up with TRBD1. Trimming removed 3 bases from V and 0 bases from J; junction bases left unmatched: 15. CDR1 and CDR2 (germline): MNHNS, SASEGT. The CDR3 runs to 19 residues. The CDR3 reads CASSEFDRGRFASNYGYTF. CDR3 nucleotides: TGTGCCAGCAGTGAGTTTGACAGGGGCCGTTTCGCCTCTAACTATGGCTACACCTTC.